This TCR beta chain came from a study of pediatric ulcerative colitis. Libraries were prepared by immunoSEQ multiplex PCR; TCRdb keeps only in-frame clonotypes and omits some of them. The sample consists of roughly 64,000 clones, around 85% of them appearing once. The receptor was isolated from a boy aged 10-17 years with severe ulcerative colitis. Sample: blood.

The CDR3 DNA follows: TGTGCCAGCAGCTTGGCCGGAGCTAGCGGGGTGAGGGAGCAGTACTTC. It encodes CASSLAGASGVREQYF. J is TRBJ2-7 and V is TRBV5-6, with 9 bases identical to TRBD2. The CDR3 runs 16 residues. The V and J ends lost 0 bases and 7 bases, in that order; junction bases with no gene match: 11. CDR1 is SGHDT, CDR2 YYEEEE, per germline. The entire variable domain, with the rest obtained from reference TRBV5-6 and TRBJ2-7, is as follows: DAGVTQSPTHLIKTRGQQVTLRCSPKSGHDTVSWYQQALGQGPQFIFQYYEEEERQRGNFPDRFSGHQFPNYSSELNVNALLLGDSALYLCASSLAGASGVREQYFGPGTRLTVT.